The entry that follows covers one T cell receptor beta chain sequence. Its antigen is undetermined. As the CDR3 is not closed by the conserved phenylalanine or tryptophan, this likely results from a read error. Trimming shortened V by 0 bases and J by 3 bases, and 9 bases separated the two germline ends. Germline loops: CDR1 SGDLS, CDR2 YYNGEE. The length of the CDR3 is 14 residues. Via MiXCR, TCRdb re-called the 5' RACE reads, giving one row per CDR3 protein. The table lists approximately 80,000 distinct CDR3 sequences, 12% of them singletons. This sample stems from a study of early T cells in non-severe SARS-CoV-2 infection. Study-level results: A preference for anti-spike CD8 responses marked VDJdb matching, which missed private and CD4 specificities.

The chain is built from TRBV9 and TRBJ1-1, with D perhaps TRBD1 (6 bases). The receptor comes from an adult who was a healthcare worker with PCR-confirmed SARS-CoV-2 infection or an uninfected control (not recorded which). Sequencing used whole blood. The DNA for the CDR3 is TGTGCCAGCAGCGTAGGCCAGGGGCACACTGAAGCTTTCTCT. Translating gives CASSVGQGHTEAFS.